The rows below give T cell receptor beta chains drawn from one sample of a study of shared clonotypes between healthy human individuals. Assay used: immunoSEQ multiplex PCR; TCRdb lists only in-frame clones, some missing. This sample has hundreds of thousands of clones, with approximately 95% found just once. Sequenced material: naive CD8+ T cells sorted from blood. The source of these receptors is a woman in her twenties or thirties in good health. Each CDR3 is given with its conserved first and last residue. A D gene is named only where the DNA matches it firmly. Size tells how often a clone was seen (once, few, many) or the class of an expanded clone, and some rows leave it out.

d_call	v_call	clone_size	j_call	cdr3_aa	cdr3_nt
NA	TRBV7-6	NA	TRBJ2-1	CASSTQLGGLYNEQFF	TGTGCCAGCAGCACCCAGTTGGGCGGGTTGTACAATGAGCAGTTCTTC
NA	TRBV21-1	few	TRBJ2-2	CASSKGANTGELFF	TGTGCCAGCAGCAAGGGAGCGAACACCGGGGAGCTGTTTTTT
NA	TRBV19	NA	TRBJ1-4	CASTPIIAIATNEKLFF	TGTGCCAGTACCCCCATTATAGCGATTGCAACTAATGAAAAACTGTTTTTT
NA	TRBV19	NA	TRBJ1-5	CASSIDGNQPQHF	TGTGCCAGTAGTATTGATGGAAATCAGCCCCAGCATTTT
TRBD1	TRBV28	NA	TRBJ2-7	CASSFNRGYYEQYF	TGTGCCAGCAGTTTCAACAGGGGGTACTACGAGCAGTACTTC
TRBD2	TRBV9	NA	TRBJ2-5	CASSPTTSGRALAETQYF	TGTGCCAGCAGCCCAACGACTAGCGGGAGGGCCCTCGCTGAGACCCAGTACTTC
NA	TRBV28	NA	TRBJ2-7	CASNGGTSSYEQYF	TGTGCCAGCAACGGCGGGACCTCCTCCTACGAGCAGTACTTC
NA	TRBV7-8	NA	TRBJ1-1	CASSPTLNTEAFF	TGTGCCAGCAGCCCTACACTGAACACTGAAGCTTTCTTT
TRBD2	TRBV27	NA	TRBJ2-7	CASSFSIGTILYEQYF	TGTGCCAGCAGTTTTTCGATTGGGACTATCCTTTACGAGCAGTACTTC
NA	TRBV6-5	NA	TRBJ1-1	CASSYAVDRNTEAFF	TGTGCCAGCAGTTATGCGGTTGACAGAAACACTGAAGCTTTCTTT
TRBD2	TRBV14	once	TRBJ2-1	CASSQGGLAGIVNEQFF	TGTGCCAGCAGCCAAGGAGGACTAGCGGGAATTGTCAATGAGCAGTTCTTC
NA	TRBV15	NA	TRBJ1-5	CATSRAQTRDHQGQPQHF	TGTGCCACCAGCAGAGCTCAAACAAGGGACCACCAAGGTCAGCCCCAGCATTTT
NA	TRBV7-6	NA	TRBJ2-7	CASSLVSMEEQYF	TGTGCCAGCAGCTTAGTCTCTATGGAGGAGCAGTACTTC
NA	TRBV4-2	NA	TRBJ2-7	CASSQPVEGVIYEQYF	TGTGCCAGCAGCCAACCCGTCGAGGGAGTGATATACGAGCAGTACTTC
NA	TRBV28	NA	TRBJ2-7	CASSFGSYEQYF	TGTGCCAGCAGTTTCGGTTCCTACGAGCAGTACTTC
TRBD2	TRBV2	NA	TRBJ2-7	CANLRLAGDPHEQYF	TGTGCCAACCTACGACTAGCGGGAGATCCCCACGAGCAGTACTTC
NA	TRBV6-1	NA	TRBJ2-2	CASSQTLLRTGELFF	TGTGCCAGCAGTCAAACCCTTTTACGGACCGGGGAGCTGTTTTTT
NA	TRBV2	once	TRBJ2-7	CASSGTAVGQYF	TGTGCCAGCAGTGGGACAGCAGTCGGGCAGTACTTC
NA	TRBV2	NA	TRBJ2-1	CASRDPDGLSYNEQFF	TGTGCCAGCAGGGATCCCGACGGACTCTCCTACAATGAGCAGTTCTTC
TRBD2	TRBV29-1	NA	TRBJ2-3	CSVEGSGSSTDTQYF	TGCAGCGTTGAAGGTAGCGGGTCTAGCACAGATACGCAGTATTTT
TRBD1	TRBV2	NA	TRBJ1-2	CASRGGTGLSYGYTF	TGTGCCAGCAGGGGGGGGACAGGGTTGAGCTATGGCTACACCTTC
NA	TRBV6-5	NA	TRBJ1-3	CASSLTSPGTTIYF	TGTGCCAGCAGCCTAACCTCTCCAGGGACGACCATATATTTT
NA	TRBV27	NA	TRBJ1-1	CASSPGTMNTEAFF	TGTGCCAGCAGTCCAGGGACCATGAACACTGAAGCTTTCTTT
TRBD2	TRBV10-2	NA	TRBJ2-2	CASSDISLARGEWGELFF	TGCGCCAGCAGTGATATTTCACTAGCGAGGGGTGAATGGGGGGAGCTGTTTTTT
TRBD2	TRBV6-5	NA	TRBJ2-7	CASRGGEDPVYEQYF	TGTGCCAGCCGGGGGGGGGAGGATCCAGTGTACGAGCAGTACTTC
NA	TRBV5-4	NA	TRBJ1-1	CASSLASGAEAFF	TGTGCCAGCAGCTTGGCGTCAGGTGCTGAAGCTTTCTTT
NA	TRBV7-6	NA	TRBJ2-5	CASSLAPETQYF	TGTGCCAGCAGCTTAGCCCCAGAGACCCAGTACTTC
TRBD2	TRBV7-2	NA	TRBJ2-1	CASSLGVLGLAGVVFF	TGTGCCAGCAGCTTAGGTGTCTTGGGACTAGCGGGAGTCGTCTTCTTC
NA	TRBV7-8	NA	TRBJ1-1	CASSLEQGKAFF	TGTGCCAGCAGCTTAGAACAGGGAAAAGCTTTCTTT